The text below deals with one TCR beta chain. This sample is part of a study of blood T cell repertoires in COVID-19. Study as a whole: Samples of COVID-19 (acute and convalescent) were obtained from the United States, Italy and Spain. Sources were T cells, B-cell-depleted T cells, or PBMCs; the material itself was cDNA or gDNA.

V was clipped by 0 bases and J by 6 bases, with 17 bases between them. The CDR3 is 15 residues long. The germline V gene encodes CDR1 GTSNPN and CDR2 SVGIG (reference sequence). Under the authors' procedure: It was from reference gene primer amplification that nucleated cell counts were estimated. Generated by immunoSEQ multiplex PCR, the TCRdb table keeps only in-frame clones and is missing some. V and J calls and clone size are those listed in that table; D and trimming were worked out from the DNA. Of some 490,000 clones listed, 75% to 90% are singletons. The specimen sequenced was peripheral blood. The TCR sequence derives from a human donor in a cohort sampled during active COVID-19. The chain couples TRBV30 to TRBJ1-2; no definite D call. The CDR3 DNA sequence: TGTGCCTGGAGTGTTGAGAGCTTCGAGCTCAATGGCTACACCTTC. Translation: CAWSVESFELNGYTF. Full variable domain (rest looked up from reference TRBV30 and TRBJ1-2): SQTIHQWPATLVQPVGSPLSLECTVEGTSNPNLYWYRQAAGRGLQLLFYSVGIGQISSEVPQNLSASRPQDRQFILSSKKLLLSDSGFYLCAWSVESFELNGYTFGSGTRLTVV.